Listed here are 13 T cell receptor beta chains from one sample, sequenced in a study of OX40 agonist ivuxolimab in advanced cancers. Data came from immunoSEQ multiplex PCR; TCRdb stores just in-frame clones and leaves some out. Among about 100,000 clones listed, roughly 90% were seen once. The starting material was CD4+ or CD8+ T cells sorted from blood, obtained in a trial of the OX40 agonist ivuxolimab. These receptors all stem from an adult with an advanced solid tumor such as melanoma, head and neck, liver or kidney cancer.

The chain's CDR3 is CASSSPGPEAFF. In DNA, the CDR3 is TGTGCCAGCAGCTCTCCGGGACCAGAAGCTTTCTTT. The chain carries TRBV5-4 and TRBJ1-1; D might be TRBD1 (5 bases). Germline CDR1 and CDR2: SGHNT and YYREEE (reference sequence). The CDR3 totals 12 residues. V was trimmed by 3 bases and J by 8 bases, leaving 11 bases between them.

This clone occurred a few times. The chain uses TRBV7-8 and TRBJ1-1; no clear D. Trimming left V 4 bases short and J 6 bases short, with 18 bases between. Germline V gene lookup returns CDR1 SGHVS and CDR2 FQNEAQ. This CDR3 is built from 15 residues. CDR3 DNA: TGTGCCAGCAGCTACCCCAGGTGGGGTGGGCCTGAAGCTTTCTTT. Translation gives CASSYPRWGGPEAFF.

V gene TRBV9 combines with J gene TRBJ1-1; D call uncertain. The CDR3 is 13 residues long. Germline CDR1 reads SGDLS; CDR2 reads YYNGEE. Trimming cost V 2 bases and J 3 bases, with 8 bases left between them. The CDR3 here is CASSVDWDTEAFF. The CDR3 DNA follows: TGTGCCAGCAGCGTCGACTGGGACACTGAAGCTTTCTTT. Using reference TRBV9 and TRBJ1-1 for the parts outside the CDR3, the full variable domain is DSGVTQTPKHLITATGQRVTLRCSPRSGDLSVYWYQQSLDQGLQFLIQYYNGEERAKGNILERFSAQQFPDLHSELNLSSLELGDSALYFCASSVDWDTEAFFGQGTRLTVV.

The V call is TRBV7-9, the J call TRBJ1-1, with a weak D call TRBD1 (6 bases). The V end was cut by 4 bases, the J end by 0 bases, with 12 bases between. The germline V gene has CDR1 SEHNR and CDR2 FQNEAQ (reference sequence). This CDR3 spans 15 amino acids. CDR3 bases: TGTGCCAGCAGCTCGCCGGGGGGGCTGAACACTGAAGCTTTCTTT. Residues: CASSSPGGLNTEAFF.

The chain uses TRBV7-8 and TRBJ2-3; D perhaps matches TRBD2 (5 bases). This CDR3 is 16 amino acids long. Trimming pared 0 bases from V and 2 bases from J, leaving 12 bases between. Germline CDR1 and CDR2: SGHVS and FQNEAQ. CDR3 coding DNA: TGTGCCAGCAGCTTAGCGCCGTCCGGGGTCACAGATACGCAGTATTTT. Protein sequence: CASSLAPSGVTDTQYF. The full variable domain, completed using reference TRBV7-8 and TRBJ2-3, is GAGVSQSPRYKVAKRGQDVALRCDPISGHVSLFWYQQALGQGPEFLTYFQNEAQLDKSGLPSDRFFAERPEGSVSTLKIQRTQQEDSAVYLCASSLAPSGVTDTQYFGPGTRLTVL.

The chain recombines TRBV25-1 with TRBJ1-4; a weak D match, TRBD1 (5 bases). The CDR3 length is 12 residues. The germline CDR1 and CDR2 sequences are MGHDK and SYGVNS. Trimming removed 10 bases at V and 4 bases at J, with 10 bases between. The CDR3: CATGQINEKLFF. DNA for the CDR3: TGTGCCACGGGGCAGATTAATGAAAAACTGTTTTTT.

The rearrangement joins TRBV5-1 to TRBJ2-2; 8 bases line up with TRBD2. The germline gives CDR1 SGHRS, CDR2 YFSETQ. The CDR3 sequence is 14 residues long. The J segment lost 4 bases and the V segment lost 2 bases, leaving 1 base of the junction unmatched. The CDR3 loop reads CASSLAGATGELFF. CDR3 nucleotides: TGCGCCAGCAGCTTAGCGGGGGCCACCGGGGAGCTGTTTTTT.

V usage is TRBV10-2 and J usage is TRBJ1-4, with no clear D. CDR3 size: 15 residues. The V and J ends lost 7 bases and 0 bases respectively, with 12 bases between them. CDR1 WSHSY and CDR2 SAAADI come from the germline V gene. The CDR3 here is CASKEPSATNEKLFF. As DNA, the CDR3 is TGCGCCAGCAAAGAACCAAGTGCAACTAATGAAAAACTGTTTTTT.

The V and J genes are TRBV9 and TRBJ2-1; D tentatively fits TRBD1 or TRBD2 (5 bases each). Germline V gene lookup returns CDR1 SGDLS and CDR2 YYNGEE. The germline V and J ends were trimmed by 4 bases and 10 bases, with 21 bases remaining between them. This CDR3 comprises 15 residues. CDR3 in amino acids: CASSTRWGLNFEQFF. The CDR3 coding sequence is TGTGCCAGCAGCACCCGGTGGGGGTTGAATTTCGAGCAGTTCTTC.

This clone showed up just a few times. The rearrangement uses TRBV27 and TRBJ1-1, with a weak D call TRBD1 (6 bases). Trimming left V 3 bases short and J 6 bases short, with 11 bases between. There are 13 residues in the CDR3. Per the germline V gene, CDR1 is MNHEY and CDR2 is SMNVEV (reference sequence). The CDR3 here is CASSFERGAEAFF. In DNA form, the CDR3 reads TGTGCCAGCAGTTTTGAGAGGGGGGCTGAAGCTTTCTTT.

The chain employs TRBV4-3 and TRBJ1-1, with unresolved D. CDR1 and CDR2 from the germline V gene are LGHNA and YSLEER. This CDR3 region has 13 residues. Trimming stripped 2 bases from V and 3 bases from J, with 7 bases between. CDR3 bases: TGCGCCAGCAGCCAAACGACGGACACTGAAGCTTTCTTT. This codes for CASSQTTDTEAFF.

J is TRBJ2-7 and V is TRBV6-6, with TRBD2 matching 13 bases. CDR1 and CDR2 (germline): MNHNY, SVGAGI (reference sequence). This CDR3 is built from 14 residues. With V trimmed by 5 bases and J by 2 bases, 0 bases remained unmatched. CDR3 sequence: CASSGTSGAYEQYF. For the CDR3, the DNA is TGTGCCAGCAGTGGGACTAGCGGGGCCTACGAGCAGTACTTC.

V and J are TRBV25-1 and TRBJ2-4; a weak D match, TRBD2 (5 bases). The germline gives CDR1 MGHDK, CDR2 SYGVNS. V was clipped by 3 bases and J by 0 bases, with 9 bases between them. The CDR3 spans 15 residues. CDR3 sequence (DNA): TGTGCCAGCAGTGAGACTATACTAGCCAAAAACATTCAGTACTTC. As protein: CASSETILAKNIQYF.